This T cell receptor beta chain appears in the sequencing data of a study of blood T cells in healthy people across ages. Study results and limitations: More naive CD4+ cells and higher diversity marked long-lived donors relative to aged donors.

This clonotype occurred a few times. Its antigen is not known. CDR1 and CDR2 from the germline V gene are ENHRY and SYGVKD. V lost 6 bases, J lost 4 bases, and 15 bases lay in between. There are 14 residues in the CDR3. Collection of 8.5 to 10 milliliters of peripheral blood was performed for each donor. Per-sample yields of isolated PBMCs were at least 6.5 million. The use of a sample-barcoded 5' primer and a J-beta primer mix characterized a second PCR of about 7 to 12 cycles. Each sample yielded at least 2.5 million CDR3-containing paired-end reads. TCRdb called the 5' RACE reads again in MiXCR, with one record for every CDR3 protein. The sample lists about 1,400,000 distinct CDR3 sequences, approximately 40% occurring once.

The rearrangement links TRBV10-3 to TRBJ1-2; possibly TRBD1 for D (6 bases). The clonotype was recovered from a woman aged 18-29 years in good health. Sample: blood. The CDR3: CAIRDSGVSYGYTF. The CDR3 nucleotides read TGTGCCATCAGGGATTCAGGGGTCAGCTATGGCTACACCTTC.